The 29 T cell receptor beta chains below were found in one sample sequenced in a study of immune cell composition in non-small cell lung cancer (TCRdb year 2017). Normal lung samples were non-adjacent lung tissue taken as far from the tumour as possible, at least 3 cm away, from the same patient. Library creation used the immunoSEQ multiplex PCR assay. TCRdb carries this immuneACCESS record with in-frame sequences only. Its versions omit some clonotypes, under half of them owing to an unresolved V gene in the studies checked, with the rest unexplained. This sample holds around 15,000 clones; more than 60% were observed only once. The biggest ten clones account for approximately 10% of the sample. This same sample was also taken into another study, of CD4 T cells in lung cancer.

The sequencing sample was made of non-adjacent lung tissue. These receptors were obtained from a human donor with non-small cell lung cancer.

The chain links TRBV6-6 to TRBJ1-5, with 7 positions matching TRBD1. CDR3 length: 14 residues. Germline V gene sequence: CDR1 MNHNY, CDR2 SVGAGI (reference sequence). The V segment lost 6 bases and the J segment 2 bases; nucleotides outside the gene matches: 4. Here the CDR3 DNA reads TGTGCCAGCAGCTACAGGGGCCGCAATCAGCCCCAGCATTTT. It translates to CASSYRGRNQPQHF.

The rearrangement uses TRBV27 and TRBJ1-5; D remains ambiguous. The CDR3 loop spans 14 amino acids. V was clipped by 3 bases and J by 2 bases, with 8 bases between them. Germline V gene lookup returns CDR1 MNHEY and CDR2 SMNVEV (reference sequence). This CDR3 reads CASSFTQGNQPQHF. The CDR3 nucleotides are TGTGCCAGCAGTTTTACGCAGGGCAATCAGCCCCAGCATTTT.

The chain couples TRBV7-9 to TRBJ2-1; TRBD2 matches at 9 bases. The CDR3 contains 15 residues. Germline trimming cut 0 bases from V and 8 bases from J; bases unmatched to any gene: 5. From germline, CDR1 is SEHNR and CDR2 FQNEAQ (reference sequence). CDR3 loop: CASSLASGGFDEQFF. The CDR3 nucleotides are TGTGCCAGCAGCTTAGCGAGCGGGGGGTTTGATGAGCAGTTCTTC.

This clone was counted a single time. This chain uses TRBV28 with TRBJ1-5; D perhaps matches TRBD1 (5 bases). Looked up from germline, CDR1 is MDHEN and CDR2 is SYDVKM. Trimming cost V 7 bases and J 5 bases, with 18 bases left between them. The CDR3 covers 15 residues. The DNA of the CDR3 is TGTGCCAGCACCCCAATAGACAGACAAGATCAGCCCCAGCATTTT. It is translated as CASTPIDRQDQPQHF.

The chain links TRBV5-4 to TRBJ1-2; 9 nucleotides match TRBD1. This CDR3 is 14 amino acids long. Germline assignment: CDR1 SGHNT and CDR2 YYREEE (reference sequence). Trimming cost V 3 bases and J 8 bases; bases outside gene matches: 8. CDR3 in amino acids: CASSSFRDRAGYTF. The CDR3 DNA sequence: TGTGCCAGCAGCTCGTTCCGGGACAGGGCCGGCTACACCTTC.

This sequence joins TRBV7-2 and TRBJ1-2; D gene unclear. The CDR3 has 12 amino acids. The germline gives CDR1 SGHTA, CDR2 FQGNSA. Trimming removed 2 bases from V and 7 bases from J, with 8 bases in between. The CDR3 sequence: CASSLRIGGYTF. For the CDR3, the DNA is TGTGCCAGCAGCTTACGAATCGGTGGCTACACCTTC.

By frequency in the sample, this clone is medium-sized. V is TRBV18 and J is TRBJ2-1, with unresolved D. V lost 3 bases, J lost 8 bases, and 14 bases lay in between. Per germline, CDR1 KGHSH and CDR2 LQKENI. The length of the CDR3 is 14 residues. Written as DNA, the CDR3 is TGTGCCAGCTCACCGGGGATTAGGATCGATGAGCAGTTCTTC. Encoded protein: CASSPGIRIDEQFF.

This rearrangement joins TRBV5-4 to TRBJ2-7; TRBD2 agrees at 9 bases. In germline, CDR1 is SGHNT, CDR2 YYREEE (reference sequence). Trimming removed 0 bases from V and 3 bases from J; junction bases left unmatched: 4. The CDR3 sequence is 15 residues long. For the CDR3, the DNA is TGTGCCAGCAGCTTGGCCGGGACTAGCATCTACGAGCAGTACTTC. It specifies CASSLAGTSIYEQYF.

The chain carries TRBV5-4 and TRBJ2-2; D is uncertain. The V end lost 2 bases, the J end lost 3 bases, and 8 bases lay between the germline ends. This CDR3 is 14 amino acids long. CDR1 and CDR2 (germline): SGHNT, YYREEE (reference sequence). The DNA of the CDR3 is TGTGCCAGCAGCTTTATAAGGGACACCGGGGAGCTGTTTTTT. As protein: CASSFIRDTGELFF.

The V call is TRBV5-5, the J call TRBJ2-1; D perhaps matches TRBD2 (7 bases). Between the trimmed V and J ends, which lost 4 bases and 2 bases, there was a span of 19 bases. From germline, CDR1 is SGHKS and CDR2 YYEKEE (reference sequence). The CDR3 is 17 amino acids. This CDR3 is CASSLGPRGGTYNEQFF. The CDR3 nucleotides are TGTGCCAGCAGCCTCGGCCCAAGGGGGGGTACCTACAATGAGCAGTTCTTC.

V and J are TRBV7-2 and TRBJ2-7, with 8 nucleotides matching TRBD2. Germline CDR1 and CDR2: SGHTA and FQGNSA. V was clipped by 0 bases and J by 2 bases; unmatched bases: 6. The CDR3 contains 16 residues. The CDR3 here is CASSLAASGGTYEQYF. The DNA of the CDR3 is TGTGCCAGCAGCTTAGCAGCCAGCGGGGGAACCTACGAGCAGTACTTC.

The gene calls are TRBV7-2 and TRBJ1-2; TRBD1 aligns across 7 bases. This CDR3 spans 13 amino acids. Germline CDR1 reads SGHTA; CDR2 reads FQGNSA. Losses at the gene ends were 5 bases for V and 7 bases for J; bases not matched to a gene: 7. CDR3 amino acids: CASSPQQGPGYTF. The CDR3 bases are TGTGCCAGCAGCCCACAACAGGGGCCTGGCTACACCTTC. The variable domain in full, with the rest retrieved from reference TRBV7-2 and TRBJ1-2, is GAGVSQSPSNKVTEKGKDVELRCDPISGHTALYWYRQSLGQGLEFLIYFQGNSAPDKSGLPSDRFSAERTGGSVSTLTIQRTQQEDSAVYLCASSPQQGPGYTFGSGTRLTVV.

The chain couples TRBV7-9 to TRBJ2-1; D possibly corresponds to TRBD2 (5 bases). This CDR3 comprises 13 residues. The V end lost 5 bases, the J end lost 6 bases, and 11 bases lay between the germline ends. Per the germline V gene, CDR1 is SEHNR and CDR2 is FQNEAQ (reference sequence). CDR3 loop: CASSQRLTNEQFF. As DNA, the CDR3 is TGTGCCAGCAGCCAAAGACTAACCAATGAGCAGTTCTTC.

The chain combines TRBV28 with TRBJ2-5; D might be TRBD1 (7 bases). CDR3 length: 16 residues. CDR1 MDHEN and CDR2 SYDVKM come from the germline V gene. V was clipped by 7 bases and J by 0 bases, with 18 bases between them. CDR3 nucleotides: TGTGCCAGCACCCCCCGGAGGGGGCGGTACCAAGAGACCCAGTACTTC. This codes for CASTPRRGRYQETQYF.

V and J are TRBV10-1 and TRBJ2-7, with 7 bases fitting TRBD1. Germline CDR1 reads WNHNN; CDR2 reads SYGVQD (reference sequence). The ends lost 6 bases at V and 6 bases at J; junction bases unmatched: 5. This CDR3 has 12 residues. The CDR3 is CASSRGTAEQYF. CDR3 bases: TGCGCCAGCAGCCGAGGGACAGCCGAGCAGTACTTC.

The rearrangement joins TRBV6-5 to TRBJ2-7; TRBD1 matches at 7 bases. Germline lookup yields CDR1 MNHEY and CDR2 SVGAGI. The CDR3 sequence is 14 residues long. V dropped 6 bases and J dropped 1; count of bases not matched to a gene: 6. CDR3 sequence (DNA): TGTGCCAGCAGAGGGACAGCCGCTTCCTACGAGCAGTACTTC. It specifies CASRGTAASYEQYF.

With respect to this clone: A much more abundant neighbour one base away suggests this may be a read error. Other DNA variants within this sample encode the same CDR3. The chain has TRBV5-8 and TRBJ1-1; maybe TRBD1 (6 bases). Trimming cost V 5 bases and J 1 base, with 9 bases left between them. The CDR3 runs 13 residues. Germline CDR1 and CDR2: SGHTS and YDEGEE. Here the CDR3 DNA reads TGTGCCAGCAGGGGGACACGGAACACTGAAGCTTTCTTT. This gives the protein CASRGTRNTEAFF.

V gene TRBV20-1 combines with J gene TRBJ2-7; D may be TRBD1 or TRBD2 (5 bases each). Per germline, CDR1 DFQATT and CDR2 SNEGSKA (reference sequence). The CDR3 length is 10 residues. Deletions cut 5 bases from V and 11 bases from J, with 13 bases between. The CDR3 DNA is TGCAGTGCTTCCCGGGACCGAGAGTACTTC. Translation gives CSASRDREYF.

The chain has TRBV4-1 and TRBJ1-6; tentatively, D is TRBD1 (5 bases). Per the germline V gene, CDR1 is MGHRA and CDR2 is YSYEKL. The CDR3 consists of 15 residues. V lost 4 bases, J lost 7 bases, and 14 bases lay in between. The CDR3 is CASSLPGPRNSPLHF. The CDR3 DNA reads TGCGCCAGCAGCCTGCCGGGACCCCGGAATTCACCCCTCCACTTT.

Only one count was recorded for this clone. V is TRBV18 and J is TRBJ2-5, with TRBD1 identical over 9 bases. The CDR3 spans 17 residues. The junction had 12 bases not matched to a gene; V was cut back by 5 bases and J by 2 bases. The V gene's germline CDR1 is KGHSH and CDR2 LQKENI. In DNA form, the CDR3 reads TGTGCCAGCTCATCCCGGGACAGGGTGCGAGCACAAGAGACCCAGTACTTC. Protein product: CASSSRDRVRAQETQYF.

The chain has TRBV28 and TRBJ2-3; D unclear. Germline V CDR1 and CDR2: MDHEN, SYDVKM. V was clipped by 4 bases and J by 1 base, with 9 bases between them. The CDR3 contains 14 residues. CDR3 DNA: TGTGCCAGCAGTTCCCTGGACGGCACAGATACGCAGTATTTT. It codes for CASSSLDGTDTQYF.

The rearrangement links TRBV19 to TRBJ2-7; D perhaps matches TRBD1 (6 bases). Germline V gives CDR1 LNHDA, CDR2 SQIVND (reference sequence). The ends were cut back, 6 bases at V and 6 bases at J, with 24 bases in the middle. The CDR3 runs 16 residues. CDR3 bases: TGTGCCAGTAGCAGATCCTCACAGGGAAGGGGATTCGAGCAGTACTTC. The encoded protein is CASSRSSQGRGFEQYF.

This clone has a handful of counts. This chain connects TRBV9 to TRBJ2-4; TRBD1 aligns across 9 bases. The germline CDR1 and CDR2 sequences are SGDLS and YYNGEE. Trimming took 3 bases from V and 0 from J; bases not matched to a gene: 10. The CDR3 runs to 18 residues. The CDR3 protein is CASSGSGTGPLAKNIQYF. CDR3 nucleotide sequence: TGTGCCAGCAGCGGTTCCGGGACAGGGCCTCTAGCCAAAAACATTCAGTACTTC.

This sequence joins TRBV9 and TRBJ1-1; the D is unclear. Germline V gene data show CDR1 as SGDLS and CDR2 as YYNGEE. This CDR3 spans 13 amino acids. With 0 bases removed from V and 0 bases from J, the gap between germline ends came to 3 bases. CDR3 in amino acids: CASSVVVNTEAFF. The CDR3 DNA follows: TGTGCCAGCAGCGTAGTTGTGAACACTGAAGCTTTCTTT.

The CDR3 nucleotides are TGCGCCAGCAGGAAGAACAGGGTCGGGGAGACCCAGTACTTC. Translating it yields CASRKNRVGETQYF. The rearrangement joins TRBV10-2 to TRBJ2-5; possible D gene TRBD1, 6 bases. This CDR3 has 14 amino acids. V dropped 6 bases and J dropped 5 bases, with 16 bases sitting between them. CDR1 and CDR2 (germline): WSHSY, SAAADI.

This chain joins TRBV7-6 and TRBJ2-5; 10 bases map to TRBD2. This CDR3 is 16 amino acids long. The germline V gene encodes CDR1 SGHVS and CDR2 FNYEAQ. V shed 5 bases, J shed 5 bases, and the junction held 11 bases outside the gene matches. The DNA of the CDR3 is TGTGCCAGCAGCGGCCCCAAGCGGGGGGGGATGGAGACCCAGTACTTC. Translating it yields CASSGPKRGGMETQYF.

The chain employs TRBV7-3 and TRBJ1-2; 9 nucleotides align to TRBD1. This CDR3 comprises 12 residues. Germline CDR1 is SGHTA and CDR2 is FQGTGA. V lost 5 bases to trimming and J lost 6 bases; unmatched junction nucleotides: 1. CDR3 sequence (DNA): TGTGCCAGCAGCCGGACAGGGGATGGCTACACCTTC. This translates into CASSRTGDGYTF.

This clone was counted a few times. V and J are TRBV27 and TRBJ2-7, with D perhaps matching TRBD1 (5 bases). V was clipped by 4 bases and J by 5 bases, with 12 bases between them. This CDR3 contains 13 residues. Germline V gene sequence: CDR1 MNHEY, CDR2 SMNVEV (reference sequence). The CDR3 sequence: CASSSWGPDEQYF. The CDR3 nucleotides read TGTGCCAGCAGTTCATGGGGCCCCGACGAGCAGTACTTC.

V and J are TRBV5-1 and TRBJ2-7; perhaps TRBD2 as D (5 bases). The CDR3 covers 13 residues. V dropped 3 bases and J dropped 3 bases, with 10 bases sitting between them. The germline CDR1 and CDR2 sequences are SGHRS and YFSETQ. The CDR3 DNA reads TGCGCCAGCAGCTACCGGGATAACTACGAGCAGTACTTC. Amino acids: CASSYRDNYEQYF.